This T cell receptor beta chain derives from a study of cytomegalovirus exposure and HLA in healthy donors (dated by TCRdb to the late 2010s). In the study overall: An earlier analysis of roughly 610 of the donors reported 250 to 350 Gb of sequence data and 90 million to 120 million unique TCR beta sequences obtained from some 200 million T cells. An early release covering roughly 600 HLA-typed donors comprised 300 to 350 gigabases of sequencing data and around 86 million unique TCR sequences. Of the 398 genotyped donors, approximately 80% were placed in the genetic ancestry cluster associated with self-reported Caucasian donors. The study aimed to test whether cataloging public T cell receptors could reveal signatures of past pathogen exposure. The study profiled the T cell repertoires of about 640 subjects by immunosequencing and related them to cytomegalovirus serostatus. A separate validation cohort of more than 100 different subjects was used in addition to the roughly 700-subject first cohort. To predict cytomegalovirus infection status, the study brought together high-throughput TCR immunosequencing, statistical association of individual TCRs with disease status, and machine learning. A later analysis re-examined previously published TCR beta repertoires from about 700 donors and added high-resolution HLA genotyping to investigate patterns of TCR occurrence. Rather than using new phenotypic data, the later analysis identified candidate immune exposures from TCR beta sequences and from how often those sequences occurred across donors. An earlier analysis of more than 450 of the donors used high-throughput TCR beta sequencing to judge whether each TCR beta V gene segment behaved as functional or pseudogenic. Donor age, sex, ethnicity and CMV serostatus were collected together with the repertoire data. A later genetic analysis used genome-wide SNP genotypes for about 60% of the roughly 670 donors, treating that subset as a discovery cohort. All discovery cohort repertoires had been generated on a single sequencing platform. Both class I and class II loci were covered by HLA typing, at four-digit resolution. The number of typed donors differed by locus: about 620-630 for A, B, C, DRB1 and DQB1; approximately 540 for DQA1; approximately 610 for DPA1; and 400 to 480 for DPB1. Several DR-DQ haplotypes were treated as single units for association and clustering because of strong linkage in the cohort. Among about 400 genotyped donors of the cohort, an average of around 250,000 unique TCR beta nucleotide sequences was sequenced per donor, of which about 18% were non-productive. Overall results and qualifications from the work: Assigning TCR associations to individual alleles was difficult when HLA alleles, especially DR and DQ, strongly co-occurred. Compared with the approximately 700-donor mean, donors in an Asian-associated ancestry cluster had fewer N-insertions in productive TCRs, according to a later genetic analysis. A later analysis reported that several top co-occurrence clusters appeared linked to parvovirus B19, influenza, CMV and Epstein-Barr virus. Because the 87-base-pair reads could not distinguish some IMGT-functional V segments, including TRBV6-2 and TRBV6-3, those segments were excluded. Only TCR beta chains were sequenced in this cohort, and the absence of alpha or paired-chain data limited detectable features. In a later genetic analysis, a missense DCLRE1C variant was associated with V-gene and J-gene trimming of TCR beta chains, and the association was replicated in an independent cohort. In a later analysis, HLA-associated TCR beta chains were found to be more clonally expanded and to have lower generation probabilities than equally common non-associated chains. The authors suggested that the approach could potentially be extended to other disease states and immunological phenotypes. An earlier analysis of approximately 590 of the donors showed that most TCR beta V segments appeared in productive rearrangements either about 90% or about 30% of the time, which broadly matched IMGT annotations. A few of the identified cytomegalovirus-associated TCR beta chains were confirmed in vitro to be specific for cytomegalovirus antigens. According to a later analysis, most CMV-associated TCR beta chains appeared to be HLA-restricted, and the HLA associations seemed to be driven largely by CMV exposure. The presence/absence analyses assumed that sequencing depth was roughly uniform across donors, and that assumption may not be true. In a later analysis, TCR association rates were found to vary across HLA loci, with the most associated TCRs seen for DRB1 alleles and the fewest for HLA-C alleles. Cytomegalovirus status was reported to be diagnosed by the classifier with high specificity and sensitivity in both the original and validation cohorts. A later analysis associated about 16,000 TCR beta sequences with specific HLA alleles at a false discovery rate of 0.05. The earlier analysis of 450 to 700 of the donors excluded around 17 rarely observed V segments, including chromosome 9 orphons, because counts were too low. HLA typing was unavailable for some donors at each locus, so association tests used only the typed subset. In the study, 164 TCR beta chains were listed as associated with cytomegalovirus. A further reported finding was that TCR beta sequences accurately predicted the HLA-A and HLA-B alleles for most subjects in the first cohort. Linkage disequilibrium might explain the correlated functional status among segregating V segments, but an unknown experimental factor could not be ruled out. Immune exposure information for the cohort was limited to CMV serostatus. A cluster of highly shared sequence variants was judged likely to be a technical artifact of the sequencing pipeline. Across donors, most TCR sequences were observed very rarely, whereas some public TCRs were present in many individuals.

Worth noting for this clone: Its antigen target is currently unknown. No base quality information exists; no much larger clone differs at one position.

V is cut by 2 bases and J by 0 bases, and the space between the germline ends is 3 bases. Including cysteine and phenylalanine, the CDR3 has 14 amino acids. Only the CDR3 part of the read is kept: 42 bases, read in frame from the first base. Via the germline V gene, CDR1 is SGHRS and CDR2 YFSETQ. The cohort consisted of 600 to 700 healthy bone marrow donors. At the time of sampling, every cohort member was nominally healthy, though immune exposures that went unrecorded were likely present. The donor was CMV seronegative and was included in the group of a few hundred seronegative cohort members. Every donor gave a peripheral blood sample, and the peripheral blood mononuclear cells from that sample were used for TCR beta sequencing. Genomic DNA extraction from the blood cell samples was performed with the Qiagen DNeasy Blood Extraction Kit. Library creation used the immunoSEQ multiplex PCR assay. For the multiplex PCR, a mixture combining 60 forward primers for TCR Vbeta segments and 13 reverse primers for TCR Jbeta segments was used. Amplification of the CDR3 region of rearranged TCR beta genes was performed with a multiplex PCR assay on genomic DNA. On the Illumina HiSeq System, the amplified TCR beta libraries were sequenced as 87-base-pair reads. Turning to the authors' computational methods: A later analysis counted around 72 million unique TCR beta chains across the 500 to 850 repertoires, and approximately 11 million of these chains were shared by at least two donors. To remove PCR and sequencing errors, raw reads were error-corrected and collapsed into unique sequences using a nearest-neighbor algorithm that merged closely related sequences. To assign V, D and J gene segments, CDR3 sequences were aligned to IMGT reference sequences. Each retained sequence needed at least a six-nucleotide match to both a V gene segment and a J gene segment. A rearrangement was called productive if the CDR3 had no stop codons and remained in frame with V and J, and every other rearrangement was called non-productive. CDR3 was defined according to IMGT convention as the region running from the second conserved V-encoded cysteine to the conserved J-encoded phenylalanine. Sequences without an unambiguous match to a single V gene segment were excluded from the earlier analysis of about 600 of the donors. In an earlier analysis of approximately 610 of the donors, V segments were called functional above 56.7% productive rearrangements and were called segregating when the between-donor standard deviation exceeded 5%. To diagnose cytomegalovirus status from the catalog of TCR beta chain sequences, a statistical classification framework was built. A later analysis assigned V and J genes by comparing TCR nucleotide sequences with IMGT/GENE-DB human TR gene sequences. In a later analysis, CDR3 sequences and most-parsimonious VDJ recombination scenarios were assigned using the TCRdist pipeline. In a later analysis, each TCR beta chain was defined by its CDR3 amino acid sequence together with its V-gene family, and reads lacking a unique V-gene family were excluded. As a way to deal with suspected cross-contamination and a sequencing artifact, a later analysis dropped 592 nucleotide sequences that were highly shared and had low generation probability. In a later analysis, a clonal expansion index was calculated for each public chain from normalized within-repertoire ranks of inferred template counts. In a later analysis, generation probabilities were computed with a VDJ recombination model fitted to out-of-frame rearrangements, and the resulting probabilities were checked against IGoR. In a later analysis, hypergeometric tests were used to score TCR-TCR, TCR-HLA and TCR-CMV co-occurrence, with a repertoire-size bias correction applied to TCR pairs. False discovery rates were estimated in a later analysis by permuting HLA or CMV assignments 20 times. In a later analysis, co-occurring TCRs were grouped using DBSCAN, with TCRdist sequence similarity added in when clustering inside HLA-allele-positive subsets. Co-occurrence clustering excluded repertoires with fewer than 30,000 or more than 120,000 public chains, plus five with anomalous nucleotide sharing. This immuneACCESS table, as held by TCRdb, lists in-frame sequences with V and J called but not all clones. Of the missing ones, under half trace to an unresolved V gene in checked studies; the others have no known cause. D and trimming come from the DNA, and the V and J calls and clone size come from that table. This sample has roughly 200,000 clones in its table, and roughly three quarters of those were observed once. The ten largest clones take up 1.7% of the sample.

The sequence came from a man aged 50 or older in good health and CMV-seronegative. Specimen: PBMCs. This chain joins TRBV5-1 to TRBJ2-6; no D gene can be assigned with confidence. Here is the DNA: TGCGCCAGCAGCTTATACTCTGGGGCCAACGTCCTGACTTTC. Its protein product is CASSLYSGANVLTF. The full variable domain, completed from the reference TRBV5-1 and TRBJ2-6 proteins outside the CDR3, reads KAGVTQTPRYLIKTRGQQVTLSCSPISGHRSVSWYQQTPGQGLQFLFEYFSETQRNKGNFPGRFSGRQFSNSRSEMNVSTLELGDSALYLCASSLYSGANVLTFGAGSRLTVL.